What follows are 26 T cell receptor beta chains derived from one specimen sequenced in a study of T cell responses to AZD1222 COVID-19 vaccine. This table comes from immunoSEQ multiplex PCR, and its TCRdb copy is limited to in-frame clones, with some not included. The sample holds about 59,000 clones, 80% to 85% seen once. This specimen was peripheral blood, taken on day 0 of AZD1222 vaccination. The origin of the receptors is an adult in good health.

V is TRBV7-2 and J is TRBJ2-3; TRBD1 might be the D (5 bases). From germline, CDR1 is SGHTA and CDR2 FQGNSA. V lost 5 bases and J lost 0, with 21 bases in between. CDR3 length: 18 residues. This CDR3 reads CASSPPSPGHFSTDTQYF. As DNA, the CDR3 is TGTGCCAGCAGCCCCCCAAGCCCAGGACACTTTAGCACAGATACGCAGTATTTT.

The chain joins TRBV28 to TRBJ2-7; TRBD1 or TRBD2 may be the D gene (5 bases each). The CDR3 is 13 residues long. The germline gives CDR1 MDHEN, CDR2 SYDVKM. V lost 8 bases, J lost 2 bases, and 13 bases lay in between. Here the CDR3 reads CASEDGGTYEQYF. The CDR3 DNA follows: TGTGCCAGCGAGGATGGGGGAACCTACGAGCAGTACTTC.

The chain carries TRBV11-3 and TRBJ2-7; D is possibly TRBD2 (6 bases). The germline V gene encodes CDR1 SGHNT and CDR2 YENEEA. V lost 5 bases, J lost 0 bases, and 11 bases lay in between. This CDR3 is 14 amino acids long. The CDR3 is CASSLGLSSYEQYF. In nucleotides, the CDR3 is TGTGCCAGCAGCCTGGGACTCTCCTCCTACGAGCAGTACTTC.

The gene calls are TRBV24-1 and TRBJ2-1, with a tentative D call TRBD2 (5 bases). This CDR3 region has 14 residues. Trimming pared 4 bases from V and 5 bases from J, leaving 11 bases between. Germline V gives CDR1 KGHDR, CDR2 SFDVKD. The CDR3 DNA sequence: TGTGCCACCAGTGAAAGGACTGATGACAATGAGCAGTTCTTC. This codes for CATSERTDDNEQFF.

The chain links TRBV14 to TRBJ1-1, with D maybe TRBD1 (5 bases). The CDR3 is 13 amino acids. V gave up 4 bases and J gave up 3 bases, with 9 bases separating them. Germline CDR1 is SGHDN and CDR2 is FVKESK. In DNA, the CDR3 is TGTGCCAGCAGCCTCCGGGGCTACACTGAAGCTTTCTTT. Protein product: CASSLRGYTEAFF.

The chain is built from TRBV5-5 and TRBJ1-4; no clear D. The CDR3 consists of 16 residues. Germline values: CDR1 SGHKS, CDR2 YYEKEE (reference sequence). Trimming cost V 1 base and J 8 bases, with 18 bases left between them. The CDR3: CASSLKTQLRGEKLFF. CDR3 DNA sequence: TGTGCCAGCAGCTTGAAGACCCAACTTCGAGGGGAAAAACTGTTTTTT.

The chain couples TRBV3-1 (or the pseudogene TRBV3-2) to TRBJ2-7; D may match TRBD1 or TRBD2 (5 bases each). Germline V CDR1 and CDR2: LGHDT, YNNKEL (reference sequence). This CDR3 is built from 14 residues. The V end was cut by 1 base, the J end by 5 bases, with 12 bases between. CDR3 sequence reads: CASSQAVRGHEQYF. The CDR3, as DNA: TGTGCCAGCAGCCAAGCGGTCCGGGGCCACGAGCAGTACTTC.

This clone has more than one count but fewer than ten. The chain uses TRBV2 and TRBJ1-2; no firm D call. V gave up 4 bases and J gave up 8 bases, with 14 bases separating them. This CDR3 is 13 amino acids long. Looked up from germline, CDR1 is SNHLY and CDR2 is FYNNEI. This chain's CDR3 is CASSVEGSVGYTF. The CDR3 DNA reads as TGTGCCAGCAGTGTCGAGGGCTCTGTAGGCTACACCTTC.

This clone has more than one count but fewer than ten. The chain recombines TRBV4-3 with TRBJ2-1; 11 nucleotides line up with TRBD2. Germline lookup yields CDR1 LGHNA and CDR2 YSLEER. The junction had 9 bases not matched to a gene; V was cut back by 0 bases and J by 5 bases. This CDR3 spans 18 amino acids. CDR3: CASSQDRVAGGLNNEQFF. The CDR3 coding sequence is TGCGCCAGCAGCCAAGACCGGGTAGCGGGGGGGCTGAACAATGAGCAGTTCTTC.

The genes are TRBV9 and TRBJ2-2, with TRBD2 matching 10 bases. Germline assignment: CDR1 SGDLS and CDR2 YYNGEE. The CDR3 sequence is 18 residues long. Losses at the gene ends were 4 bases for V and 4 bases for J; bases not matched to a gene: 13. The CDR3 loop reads CASSPRASGGSGTGELFF. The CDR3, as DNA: TGTGCCAGCAGCCCCCGAGCTAGCGGGGGTTCGGGCACCGGGGAGCTGTTTTTT.

CDR3 in DNA: TGTGCCAGTAGCCCCCGACAGGGCTATGGCTACACCTTC. Translating gives CASSPRQGYGYTF. The V call is TRBV19, the J call TRBJ1-2; 7 positions match TRBD1. J gave up 4 bases and V 6 bases, and 5 bases lay outside the gene matches. This CDR3 is 13 amino acids long. CDR1 is LNHDA, CDR2 SQIVND, per germline (reference sequence).

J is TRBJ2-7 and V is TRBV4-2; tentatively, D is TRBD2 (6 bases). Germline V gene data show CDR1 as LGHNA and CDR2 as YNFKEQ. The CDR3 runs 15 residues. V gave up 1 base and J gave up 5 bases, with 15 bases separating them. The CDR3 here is CASSQVQMGGNEQYF. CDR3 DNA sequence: TGTGCCAGCAGCCAAGTTCAGATGGGGGGAAACGAGCAGTACTTC.

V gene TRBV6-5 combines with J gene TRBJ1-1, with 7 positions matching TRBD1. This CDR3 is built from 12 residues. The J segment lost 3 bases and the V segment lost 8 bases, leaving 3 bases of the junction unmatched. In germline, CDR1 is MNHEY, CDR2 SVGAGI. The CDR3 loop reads CASHTGDTEAFF. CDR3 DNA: TGTGCCAGCCACACAGGGGACACTGAAGCTTTCTTT.

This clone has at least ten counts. The CDR3 nucleotides read TGTGCCAGCAGTGACTGGCGGGGGCGCTCCTACGAGCAGTACTTC. Protein sequence: CASSDWRGRSYEQYF. V usage is TRBV6-4 and J usage is TRBJ2-7, with a tentative D call TRBD2 (7 bases). The CDR3 extends over 15 amino acids. Germline CDR1 is MRHNA and CDR2 is SNTAGT. V shed 1 base and J shed 0 bases, with 10 bases lying between them.

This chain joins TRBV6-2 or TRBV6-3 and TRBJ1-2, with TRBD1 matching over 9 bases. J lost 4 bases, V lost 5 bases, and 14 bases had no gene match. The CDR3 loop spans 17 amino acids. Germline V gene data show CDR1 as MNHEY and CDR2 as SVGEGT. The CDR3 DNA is TGTGCCAGCAGTCACGGGGACAGGGCCGCCACTACCTATGGCTACACCTTC. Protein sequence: CASSHGDRAATTYGYTF.

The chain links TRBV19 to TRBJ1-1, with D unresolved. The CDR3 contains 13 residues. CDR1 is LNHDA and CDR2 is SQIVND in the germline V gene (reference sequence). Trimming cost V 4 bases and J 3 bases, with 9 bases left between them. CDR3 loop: CASSKDGYTEAFF. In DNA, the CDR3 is TGTGCCAGTAGTAAGGACGGTTACACTGAAGCTTTCTTT.

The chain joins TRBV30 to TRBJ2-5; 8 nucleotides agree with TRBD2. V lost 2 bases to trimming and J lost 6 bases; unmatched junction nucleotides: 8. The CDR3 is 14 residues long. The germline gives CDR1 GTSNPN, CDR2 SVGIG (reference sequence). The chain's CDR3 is CAWSWGTRQQTQYF. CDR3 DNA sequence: TGTGCCTGGAGTTGGGGGACTAGGCAACAGACCCAGTACTTC.

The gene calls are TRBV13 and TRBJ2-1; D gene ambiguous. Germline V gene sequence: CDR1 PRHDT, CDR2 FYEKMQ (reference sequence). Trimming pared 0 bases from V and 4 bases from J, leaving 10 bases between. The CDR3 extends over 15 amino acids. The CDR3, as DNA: TGTGCCAGCAGCTTAGGTGGGCTACCATACAATGAGCAGTTCTTC. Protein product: CASSLGGLPYNEQFF.

In DNA form, the CDR3 reads TGTGCCAGCAGCTTAGCGGGCCCCTACGAGCAGTACTTC. Amino acid sequence: CASSLAGPYEQYF. This chain joins TRBV7-6 and TRBJ2-7; D not certain. Germline V gene data show CDR1 as SGHVS and CDR2 as FNYEAQ. There are 13 residues in the CDR3. With 0 bases removed from V and 2 bases from J, the gap between germline ends came to 5 bases.

As DNA, the CDR3 is TGTGCCAGCAGCTCGGACATGAGGGCTAATCAGCCCCAGCATTTT. It codes for CASSSDMRANQPQHF. The chain couples TRBV7-2 to TRBJ1-5; D perhaps matches TRBD1 (5 bases). The germline CDR1 and CDR2 sequences are SGHTA and FQGNSA. The germline V and J ends were trimmed by 4 bases and 4 bases, with 14 bases remaining between them. The CDR3 length is 15 residues.

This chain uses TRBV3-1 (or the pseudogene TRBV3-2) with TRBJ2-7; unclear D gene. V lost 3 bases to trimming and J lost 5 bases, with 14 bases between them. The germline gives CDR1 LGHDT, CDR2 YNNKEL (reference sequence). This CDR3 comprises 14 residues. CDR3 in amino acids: CASSHGGRRDEQYF. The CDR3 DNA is TGTGCCAGCAGCCATGGTGGGCGGAGAGACGAGCAGTACTTC.

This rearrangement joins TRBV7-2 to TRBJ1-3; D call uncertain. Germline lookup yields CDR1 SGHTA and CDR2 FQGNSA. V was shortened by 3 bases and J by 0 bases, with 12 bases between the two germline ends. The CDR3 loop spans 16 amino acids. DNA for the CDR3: TGTGCCAGCAGCTTTAGGCAAGGTAGCTCTGGAAACACCATATATTTT. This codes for CASSFRQGSSGNTIYF. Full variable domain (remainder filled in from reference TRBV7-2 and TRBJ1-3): GAGVSQSPSNKVTEKGKDVELRCDPISGHTALYWYRQSLGQGLEFLIYFQGNSAPDKSGLPSDRFSAERTGGSVSTLTIQRTQQEDSAVYLCASSFRQGSSGNTIYFGEGSWLTVV.

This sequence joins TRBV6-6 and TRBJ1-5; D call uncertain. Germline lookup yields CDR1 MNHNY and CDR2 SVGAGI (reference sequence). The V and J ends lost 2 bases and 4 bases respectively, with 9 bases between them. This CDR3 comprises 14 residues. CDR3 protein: CASSYASRNQPQHF. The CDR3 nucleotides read TGTGCCAGCAGTTACGCAAGCAGAAATCAGCCCCAGCATTTT.

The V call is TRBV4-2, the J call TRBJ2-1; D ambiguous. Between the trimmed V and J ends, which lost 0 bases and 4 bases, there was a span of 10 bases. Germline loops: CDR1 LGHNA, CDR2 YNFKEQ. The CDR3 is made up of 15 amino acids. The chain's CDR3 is CASSQEERVYNEQFF. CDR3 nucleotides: TGTGCCAGCAGCCAAGAAGAGCGAGTTTACAATGAGCAGTTCTTC.

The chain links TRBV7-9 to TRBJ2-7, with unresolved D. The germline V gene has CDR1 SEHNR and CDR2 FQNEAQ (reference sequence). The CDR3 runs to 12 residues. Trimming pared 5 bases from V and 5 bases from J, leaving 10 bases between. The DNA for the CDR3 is TGTGCCAGCAGCCCCCATCTAAACGAGCAGTACTTC. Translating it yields CASSPHLNEQYF.

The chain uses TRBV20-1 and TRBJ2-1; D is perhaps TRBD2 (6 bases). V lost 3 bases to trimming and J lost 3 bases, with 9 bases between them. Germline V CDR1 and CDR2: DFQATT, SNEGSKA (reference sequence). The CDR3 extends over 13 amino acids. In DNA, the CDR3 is TGCAGTGCTAGTGGGGGGTACTACAATGAGCAGTTCTTC. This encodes CSASGGYYNEQFF.